In this sample, the clone carrying this T cell receptor beta chain turned up a few times. Together with a sample-barcoded 5' primer, a J-beta primer mix was included in a second PCR lasting about 7 to 12 cycles. MiXCR, applied by TCRdb to the 5' RACE reads, yields one record per CDR3 protein. The repertoire holds 600,000 or so distinct CDR3 sequences, with around 31% as singletons. The CDR3 runs 13 residues. Trimming shortened V by 3 bases and J by 1 base, and 9 bases separated the two germline ends. Per germline, CDR1 DFQATT and CDR2 SNEGSKA (reference sequence). The sample comes from a study of blood T cells in healthy people across ages.

The chain joins TRBV20-1 to TRBJ1-1; D gene unclear. Sequencing was performed on blood. The sequence came from an elderly woman in good health. Written as DNA, the CDR3 is TGCAGTGCTAGGGGTCCACGGAACACTGAAGCTTTCTTT. Residues: CSARGPRNTEAFF.